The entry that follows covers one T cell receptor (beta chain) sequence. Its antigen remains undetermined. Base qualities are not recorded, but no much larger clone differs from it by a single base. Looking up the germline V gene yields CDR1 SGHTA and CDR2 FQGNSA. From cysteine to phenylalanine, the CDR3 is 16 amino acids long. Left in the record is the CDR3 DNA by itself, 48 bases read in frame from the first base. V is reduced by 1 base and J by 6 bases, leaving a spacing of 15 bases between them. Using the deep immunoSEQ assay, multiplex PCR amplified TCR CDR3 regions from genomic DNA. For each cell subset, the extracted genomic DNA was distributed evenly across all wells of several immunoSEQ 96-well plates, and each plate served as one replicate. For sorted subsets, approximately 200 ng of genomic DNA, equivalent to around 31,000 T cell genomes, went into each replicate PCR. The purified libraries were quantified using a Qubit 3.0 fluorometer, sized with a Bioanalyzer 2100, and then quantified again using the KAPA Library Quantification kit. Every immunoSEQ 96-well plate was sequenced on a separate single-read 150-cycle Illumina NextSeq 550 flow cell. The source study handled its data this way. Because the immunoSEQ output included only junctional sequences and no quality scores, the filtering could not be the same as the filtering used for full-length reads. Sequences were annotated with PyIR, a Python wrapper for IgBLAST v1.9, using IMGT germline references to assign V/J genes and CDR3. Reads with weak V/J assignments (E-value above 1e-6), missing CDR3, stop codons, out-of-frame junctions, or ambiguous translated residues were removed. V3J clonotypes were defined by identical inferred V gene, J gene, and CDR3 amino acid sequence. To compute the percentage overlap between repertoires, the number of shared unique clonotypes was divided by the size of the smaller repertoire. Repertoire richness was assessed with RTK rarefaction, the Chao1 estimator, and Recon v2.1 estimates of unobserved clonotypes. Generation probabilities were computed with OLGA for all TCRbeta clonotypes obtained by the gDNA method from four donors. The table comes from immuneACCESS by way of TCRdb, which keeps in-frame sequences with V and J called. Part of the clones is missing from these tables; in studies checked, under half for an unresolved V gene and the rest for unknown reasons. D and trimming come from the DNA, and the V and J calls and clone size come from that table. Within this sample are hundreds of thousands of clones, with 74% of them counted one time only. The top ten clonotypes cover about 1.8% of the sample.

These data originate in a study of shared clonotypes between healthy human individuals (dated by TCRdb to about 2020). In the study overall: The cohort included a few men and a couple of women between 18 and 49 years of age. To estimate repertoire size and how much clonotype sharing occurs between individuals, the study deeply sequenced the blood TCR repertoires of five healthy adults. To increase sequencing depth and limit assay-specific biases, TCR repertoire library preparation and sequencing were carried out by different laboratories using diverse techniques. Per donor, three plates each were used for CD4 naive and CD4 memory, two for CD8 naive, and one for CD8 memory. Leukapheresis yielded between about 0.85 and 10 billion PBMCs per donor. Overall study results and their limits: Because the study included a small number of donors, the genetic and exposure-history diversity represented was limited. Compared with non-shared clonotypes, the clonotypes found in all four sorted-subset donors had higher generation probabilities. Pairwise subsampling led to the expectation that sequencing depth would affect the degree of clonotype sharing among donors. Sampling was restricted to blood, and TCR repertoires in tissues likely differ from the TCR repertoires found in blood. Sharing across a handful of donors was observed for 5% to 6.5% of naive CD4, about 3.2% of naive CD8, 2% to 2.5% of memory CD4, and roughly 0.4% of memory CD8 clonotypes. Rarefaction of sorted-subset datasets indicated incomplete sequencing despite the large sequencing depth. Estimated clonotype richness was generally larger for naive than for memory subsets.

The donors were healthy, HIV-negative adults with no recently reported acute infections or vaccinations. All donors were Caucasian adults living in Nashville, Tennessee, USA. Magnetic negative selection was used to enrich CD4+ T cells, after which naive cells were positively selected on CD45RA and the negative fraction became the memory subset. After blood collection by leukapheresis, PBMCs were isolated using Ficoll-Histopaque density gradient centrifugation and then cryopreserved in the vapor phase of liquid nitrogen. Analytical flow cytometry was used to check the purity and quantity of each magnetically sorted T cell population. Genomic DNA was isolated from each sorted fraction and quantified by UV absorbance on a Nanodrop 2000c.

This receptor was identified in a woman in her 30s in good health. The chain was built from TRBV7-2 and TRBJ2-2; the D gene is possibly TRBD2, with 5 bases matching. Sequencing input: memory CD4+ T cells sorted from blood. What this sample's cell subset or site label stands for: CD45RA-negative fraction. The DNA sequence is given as TGTGCCAGCAGCTTAGGGGTGGGAGTGGGTCCCGGGGAGCTGTTTTTT. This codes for CASSLGVGVGPGELFF.